This T cell receptor beta chain is drawn from a study of persistence of HIV-infected CD4 T cells. The immunoSEQ assay was version 4, run in survey mode. Profiling relied on immunoSEQ multiplex PCR, and the TCRdb table lists in-frame clones only, not all of them. The data hold 38,000 or so clones, with over 75% observed a single time. Points on this clone: The antigen remains unidentified.

The CDR3 contains 15 residues. Germline CDR1 reads SEHNR; CDR2 reads FQNEAQ (reference sequence). J gave up 6 bases and V 5 bases, and 7 bases lay outside the gene matches. The stimulus was an HIV-1 Gag 15-mer peptide pool, 1 ug/peptide/mL. CD40L-negative CD69-negative CD45RO-high memory CD4+ T cells were sorted as populations depleted of antigen-responding cells. The chain is built from TRBV7-9 and TRBJ2-2; TRBD1 matches 9 bases. The clonotype comes from an adult with HIV. The donor label of this sample is uncertain. Sequences were derived from cultured CD4+ T cells from PBMCs, sampled from a patient who received antiretroviral therapy. The CDR3 bases are TGTGCCAGCAGCCAGGACAGGGGTTTTGCCGGGGAGCTGTTTTTT. It is translated as CASSQDRGFAGELFF.